This T cell receptor (beta chain) stems from a study of blood T cell repertoires in COVID-19. Background on the study: Both acute and convalescent COVID-19 samples were obtained from the United States, Italy and Spain. PBMCs, B-cell-depleted T cells, or T cells were the source of the cDNA or gDNA that made up the material.

In the authors' workflow: The authors estimated nucleated cell counts from reference gene primer amplification. Method: immunoSEQ multiplex PCR; TCRdb's copy keeps in-frame clones and lacks some. The V and J calls and clone size were taken over from that table, and D and trimming were inferred from the DNA. The sample gives about 420,000 clones, 70% to 90% of which show up once; approximately 0.92% is in the top ten. Germline values: CDR1 SNHLY, CDR2 FYNNEI. The CDR3 sequence is 15 residues long. The V segment lost 8 bases and the J segment 7 bases; nucleotides outside the gene matches: 5. The Seattle patients, enrolled during active infection, were followed longitudinally.

Source material: peripheral blood. This TCR derives from a man aged 18 to 30 with COVID-19, enrolled during active disease. The V call is TRBV2, the J call TRBJ2-1; 16 bases match TRBD2. CDR3 in DNA: TGTGCCAGCGCGGGACTAGCGGGGGGGGCAAATGAGCAGTTCTTC. The encoded protein is CASAGLAGGANEQFF. Full variable domain (missing parts from reference TRBV2 and TRBJ2-1): EPEVTQTPSHQVTQMGQEVILRCVPISNHLYFYWYRQILGQKVEFLVSFYNNEISEKSEIFDDQFSVERPDGSNFTLKIRSTKLEDSAMYFCASAGLAGGANEQFFGPGTRLTVL.